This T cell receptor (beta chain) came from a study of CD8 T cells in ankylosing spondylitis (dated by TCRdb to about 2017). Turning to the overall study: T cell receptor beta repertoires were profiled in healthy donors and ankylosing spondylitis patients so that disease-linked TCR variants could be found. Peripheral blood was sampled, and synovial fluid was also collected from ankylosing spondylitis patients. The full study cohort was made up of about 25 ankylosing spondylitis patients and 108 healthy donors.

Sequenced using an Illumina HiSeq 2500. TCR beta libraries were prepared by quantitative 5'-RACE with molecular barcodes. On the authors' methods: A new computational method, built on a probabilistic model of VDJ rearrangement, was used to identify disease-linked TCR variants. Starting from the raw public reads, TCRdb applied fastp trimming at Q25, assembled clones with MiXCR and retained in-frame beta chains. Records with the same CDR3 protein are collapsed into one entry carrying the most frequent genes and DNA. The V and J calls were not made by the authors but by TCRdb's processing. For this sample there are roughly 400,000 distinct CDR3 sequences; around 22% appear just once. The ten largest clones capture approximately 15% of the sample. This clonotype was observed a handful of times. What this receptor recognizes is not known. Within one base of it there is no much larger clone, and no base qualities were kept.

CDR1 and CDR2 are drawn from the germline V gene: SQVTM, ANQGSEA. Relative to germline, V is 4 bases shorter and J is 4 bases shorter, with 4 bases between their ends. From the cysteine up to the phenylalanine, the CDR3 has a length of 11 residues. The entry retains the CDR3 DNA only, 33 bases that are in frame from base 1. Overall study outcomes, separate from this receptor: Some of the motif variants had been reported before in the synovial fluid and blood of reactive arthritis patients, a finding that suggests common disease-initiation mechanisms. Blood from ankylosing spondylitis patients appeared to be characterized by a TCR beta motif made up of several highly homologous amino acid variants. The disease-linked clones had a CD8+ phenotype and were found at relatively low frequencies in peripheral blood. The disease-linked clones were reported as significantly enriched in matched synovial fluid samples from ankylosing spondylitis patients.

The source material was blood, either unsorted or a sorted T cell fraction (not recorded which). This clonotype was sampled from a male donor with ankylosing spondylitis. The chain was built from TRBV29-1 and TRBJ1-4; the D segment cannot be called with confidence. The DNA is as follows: TGCAGCGTTGGGAGTAATGAAAAACTGTTTTTT. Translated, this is CSVGSNEKLFF.